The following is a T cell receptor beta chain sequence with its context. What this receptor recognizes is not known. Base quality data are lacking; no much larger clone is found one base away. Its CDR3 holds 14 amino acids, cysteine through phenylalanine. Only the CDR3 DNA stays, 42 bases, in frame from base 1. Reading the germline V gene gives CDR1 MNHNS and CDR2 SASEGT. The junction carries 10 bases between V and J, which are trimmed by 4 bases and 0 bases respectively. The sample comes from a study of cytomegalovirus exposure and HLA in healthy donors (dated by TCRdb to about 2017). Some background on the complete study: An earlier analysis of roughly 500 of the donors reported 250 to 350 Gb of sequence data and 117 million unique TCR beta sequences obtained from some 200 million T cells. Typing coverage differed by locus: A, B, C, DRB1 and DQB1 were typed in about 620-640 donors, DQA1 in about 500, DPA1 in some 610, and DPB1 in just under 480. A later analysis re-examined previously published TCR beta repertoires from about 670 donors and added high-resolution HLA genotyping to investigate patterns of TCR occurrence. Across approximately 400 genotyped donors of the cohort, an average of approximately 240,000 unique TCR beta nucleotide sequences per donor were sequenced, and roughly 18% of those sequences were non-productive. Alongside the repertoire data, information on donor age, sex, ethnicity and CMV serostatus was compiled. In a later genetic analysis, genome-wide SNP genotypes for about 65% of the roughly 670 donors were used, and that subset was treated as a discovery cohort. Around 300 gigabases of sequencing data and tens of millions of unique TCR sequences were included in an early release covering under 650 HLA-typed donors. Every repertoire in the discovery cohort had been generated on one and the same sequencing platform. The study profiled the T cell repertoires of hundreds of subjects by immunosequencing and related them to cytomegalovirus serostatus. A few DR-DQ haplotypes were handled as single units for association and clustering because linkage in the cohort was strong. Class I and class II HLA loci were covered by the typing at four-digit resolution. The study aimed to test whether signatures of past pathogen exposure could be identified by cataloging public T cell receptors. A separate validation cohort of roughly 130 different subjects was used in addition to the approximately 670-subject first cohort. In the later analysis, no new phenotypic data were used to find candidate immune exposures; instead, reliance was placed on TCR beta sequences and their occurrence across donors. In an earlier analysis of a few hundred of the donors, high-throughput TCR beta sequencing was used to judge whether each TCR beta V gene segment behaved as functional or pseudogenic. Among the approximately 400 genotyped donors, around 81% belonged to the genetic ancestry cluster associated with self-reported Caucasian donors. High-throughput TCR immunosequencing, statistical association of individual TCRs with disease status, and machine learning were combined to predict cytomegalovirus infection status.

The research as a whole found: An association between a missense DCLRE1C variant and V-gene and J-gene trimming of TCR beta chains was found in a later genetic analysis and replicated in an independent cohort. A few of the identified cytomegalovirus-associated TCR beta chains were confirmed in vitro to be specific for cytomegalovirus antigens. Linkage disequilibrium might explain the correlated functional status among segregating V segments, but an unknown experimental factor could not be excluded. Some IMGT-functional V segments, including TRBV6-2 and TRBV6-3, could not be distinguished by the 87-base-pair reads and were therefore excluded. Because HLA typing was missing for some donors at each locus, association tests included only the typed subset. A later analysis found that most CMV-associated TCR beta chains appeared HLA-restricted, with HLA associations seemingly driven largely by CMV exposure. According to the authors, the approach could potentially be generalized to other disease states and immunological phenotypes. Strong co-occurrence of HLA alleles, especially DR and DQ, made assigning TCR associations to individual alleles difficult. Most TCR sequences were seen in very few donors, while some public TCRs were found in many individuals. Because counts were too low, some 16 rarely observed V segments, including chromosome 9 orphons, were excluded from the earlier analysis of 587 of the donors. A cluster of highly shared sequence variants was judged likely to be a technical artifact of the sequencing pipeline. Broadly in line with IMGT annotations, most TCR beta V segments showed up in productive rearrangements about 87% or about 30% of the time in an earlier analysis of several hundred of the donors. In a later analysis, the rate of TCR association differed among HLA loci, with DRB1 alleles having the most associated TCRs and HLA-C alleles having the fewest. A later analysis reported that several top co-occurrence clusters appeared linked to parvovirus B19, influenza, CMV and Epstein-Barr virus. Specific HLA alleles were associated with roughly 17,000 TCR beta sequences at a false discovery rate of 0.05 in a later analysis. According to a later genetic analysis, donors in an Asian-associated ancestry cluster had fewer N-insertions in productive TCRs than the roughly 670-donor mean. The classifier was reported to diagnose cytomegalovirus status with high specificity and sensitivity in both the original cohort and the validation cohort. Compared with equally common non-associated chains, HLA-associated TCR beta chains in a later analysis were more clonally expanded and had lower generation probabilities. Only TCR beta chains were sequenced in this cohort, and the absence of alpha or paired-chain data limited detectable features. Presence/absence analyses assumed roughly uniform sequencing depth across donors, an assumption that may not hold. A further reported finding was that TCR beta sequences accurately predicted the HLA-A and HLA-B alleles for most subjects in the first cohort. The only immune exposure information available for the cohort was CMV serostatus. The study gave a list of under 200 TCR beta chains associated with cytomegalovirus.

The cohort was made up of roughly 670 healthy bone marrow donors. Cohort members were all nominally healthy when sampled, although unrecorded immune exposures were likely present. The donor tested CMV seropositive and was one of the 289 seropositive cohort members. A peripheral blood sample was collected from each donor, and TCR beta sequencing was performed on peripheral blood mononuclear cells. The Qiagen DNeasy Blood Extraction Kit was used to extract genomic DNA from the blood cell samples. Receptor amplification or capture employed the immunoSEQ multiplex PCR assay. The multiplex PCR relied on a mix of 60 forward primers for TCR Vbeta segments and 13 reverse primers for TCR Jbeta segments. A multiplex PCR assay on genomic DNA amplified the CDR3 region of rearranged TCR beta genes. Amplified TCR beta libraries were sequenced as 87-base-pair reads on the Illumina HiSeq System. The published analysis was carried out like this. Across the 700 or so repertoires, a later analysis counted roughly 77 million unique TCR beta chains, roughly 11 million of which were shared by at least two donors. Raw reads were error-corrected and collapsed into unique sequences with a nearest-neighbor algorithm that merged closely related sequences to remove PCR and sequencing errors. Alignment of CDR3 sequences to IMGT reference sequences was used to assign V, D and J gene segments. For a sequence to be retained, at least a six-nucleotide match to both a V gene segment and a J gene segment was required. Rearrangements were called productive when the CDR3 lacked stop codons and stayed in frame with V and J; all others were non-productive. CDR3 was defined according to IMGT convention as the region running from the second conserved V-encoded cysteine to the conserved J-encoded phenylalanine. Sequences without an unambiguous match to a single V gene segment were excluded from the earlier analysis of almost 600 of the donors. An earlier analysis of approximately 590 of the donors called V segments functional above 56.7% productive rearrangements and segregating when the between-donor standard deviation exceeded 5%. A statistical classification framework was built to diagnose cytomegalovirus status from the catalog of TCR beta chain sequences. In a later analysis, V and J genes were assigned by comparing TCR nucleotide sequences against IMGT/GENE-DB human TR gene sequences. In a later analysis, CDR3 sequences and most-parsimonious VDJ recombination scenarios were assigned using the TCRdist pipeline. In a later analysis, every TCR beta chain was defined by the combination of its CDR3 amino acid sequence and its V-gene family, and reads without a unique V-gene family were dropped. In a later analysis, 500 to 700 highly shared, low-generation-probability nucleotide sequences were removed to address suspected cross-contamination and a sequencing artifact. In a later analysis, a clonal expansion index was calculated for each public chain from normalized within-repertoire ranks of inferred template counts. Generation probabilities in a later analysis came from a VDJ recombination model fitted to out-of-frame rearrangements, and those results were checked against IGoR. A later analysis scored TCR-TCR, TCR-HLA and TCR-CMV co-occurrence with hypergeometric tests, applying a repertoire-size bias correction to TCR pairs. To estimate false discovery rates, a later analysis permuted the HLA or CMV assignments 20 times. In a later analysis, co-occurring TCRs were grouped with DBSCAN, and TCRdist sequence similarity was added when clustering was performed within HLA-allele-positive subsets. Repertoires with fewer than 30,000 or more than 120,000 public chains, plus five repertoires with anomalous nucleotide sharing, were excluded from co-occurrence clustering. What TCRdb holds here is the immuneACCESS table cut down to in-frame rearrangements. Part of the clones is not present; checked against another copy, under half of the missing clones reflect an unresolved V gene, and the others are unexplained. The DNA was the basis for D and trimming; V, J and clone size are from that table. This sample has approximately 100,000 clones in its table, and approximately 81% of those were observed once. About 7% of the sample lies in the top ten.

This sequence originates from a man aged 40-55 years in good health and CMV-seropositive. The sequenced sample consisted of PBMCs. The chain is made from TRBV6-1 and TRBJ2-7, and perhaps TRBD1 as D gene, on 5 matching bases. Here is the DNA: TGTGCCAGCAGTGTGGGGCAGTCCTCCTACGAGCAGTACTTC. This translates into CASSVGQSSYEQYF.